This TCR beta chain was identified in a study of T cell responses to AZD1222 COVID-19 vaccine. Clones were sequenced by immunoSEQ multiplex PCR, and TCRdb holds only the in-frame ones, with some missing. In the table there are around 110,000 clones, about nine tenths of which are singletons. Findings of the study overall: Among AZD1222 vaccinees, only 5 to 7 were seropositive at baseline.

The CDR3 contains 11 residues. Concerning this clone: Antigen unknown.

The chain couples TRBV21-1 to TRBJ1-1. TRBV21-1 is termed a pseudogene. The receptor was isolated from an adult in good health. The sequencing used peripheral blood, collected on day 0 of AZD1222 vaccination. CDR3 coding DNA: TGTGCCAGAGAGGGTTACACTGAAGCTTTCTTT. Its translation is CAREGYTEAFF.